This T cell receptor beta chain comes out of a study of blood T cell repertoires in COVID-19. Germline values: CDR1 MDHEN, CDR2 SYDVKM. This CDR3 is 12 amino acids long. V was cut by 7 bases and J by 6 bases, with 10 bases left in between. This table comes from immunoSEQ multiplex PCR, and its TCRdb copy is limited to in-frame clones, with some not included. This table holds 150,000 to 200,000 clones, over 80% found once. The sample consisted of PBMCs or T cells enriched from blood (not recorded which). The receptor's source is a woman aged 55-75 years who had recovered from COVID-19. J is TRBJ2-1 and V is TRBV28; tentatively, D is TRBD2 (5 bases). CDR3 nucleotides: TGTGCCAGCAAAGCGGTCTTCAATGAGCAGTTCTTC. It codes for CASKAVFNEQFF.